This passage covers 3 T cell receptor beta chains from one sample sequenced in a study of regulatory T cells in long-lasting Graves disease. Libraries of TCR beta came from iRepertoire HTBI primers plus Arm-PCR of CDR3 regions. Via MiXCR, TCRdb re-called the multiplex PCR reads, giving one row per CDR3 protein. The sample includes about 420,000 distinct CDR3 sequences, about 15% seen only once; the top ten take around a quarter. Time point denoted: newly diagnosed GD, antithyroid drugs for less than 3 months. Following extraction of RNA from PBMCs, that RNA was used to make the TCR library. The same specimen was also included in a second study, on T cells in Graves' hyperthyroidism and ophthalmopathy.

The sequencing used peripheral blood mononuclear cells (PBMCs), collected at new diagnosis, from a patient treated with antithyroid drugs. The receptors were gathered from a woman aged 18-30 years with Graves disease.

This clonotype was seen many times. As DNA, the CDR3 is TGTGCCATCAGCACAGGGGACGGGGAGCTGTTTTTT. This gives the protein CAISTGDGELFF. This sequence joins TRBV10-3 and TRBJ2-2, with TRBD1 identical over 7 bases. J was trimmed by 7 bases and V by 6 bases; bases with no gene match: 2. Looked up from germline, CDR1 is ENHRY and CDR2 is SYGVKD. The length of the CDR3 is 12 residues.

There are many counts of this clonotype. The V call is TRBV6-1, the J call TRBJ2-1, with no clear D. The CDR3 spans 14 residues. Per germline, CDR1 MNHNS and CDR2 SASEGT. The ends were cut back, 6 bases at V and 5 bases at J, with 14 bases in the middle. The CDR3 here is CASRSSRDNNEQFF. CDR3 in DNA: TGTGCCAGCAGATCCTCCCGCGATAACAATGAGCAGTTCTTC.

The rearrangement uses TRBV6-2 or TRBV6-3 and TRBJ1-1; D unresolved. The CDR3 runs 13 residues. Germline CDR1 MNHEY, CDR2 SVGEGT. Trimming removed 0 bases at V and 8 bases at J, with 10 bases between. The CDR3 DNA reads TGTGCCAGCAGTTACTCTGGCAGCCAAGAAGCTTTCTTT. Translating it yields CASSYSGSQEAFF.